This T cell receptor (beta chain) was obtained from a study of OX40 agonist ivuxolimab in advanced cancers. Study background: A history of anti-PD-1, anti-PD-L1 or anti-CTLA-4 therapy was acceptable, and approximately 40% had some. Three patients had partial responses: one hepatocellular carcinoma, two cutaneous melanoma.

Some clones are missing from TCRdb's copy, which holds only in-frame ones; the method was immunoSEQ multiplex PCR. The table has 50,000 to 80,000 clones, around 83% seen once. The study, taken as a whole, reports: Clones of CD4+ and CD8+ blood T cells grew by week 6 at doses of 0.1 to 3.0 mg/kg. Patients who responded partially at 0.1-3.0 mg/kg showed clonal expansion ranking among the lowest.

Worth noting for this clone: Antigen: not known.

Trimming cost V 2 bases and J 4 bases, with 2 bases left between them. Germline values: CDR1 MDHEN, CDR2 SYDVKM. The CDR3 runs to 11 residues. This sequence joins TRBV28 and TRBJ1-1; no reliable D call. This specimen consisted of CD4+ or CD8+ T cells sorted from blood, obtained in a trial of the OX40 agonist ivuxolimab. This clonotype was sampled from an adult with an advanced solid tumor such as melanoma, head and neck, liver or kidney cancer. The CDR3 loop is CASSLITEAFF. The CDR3 DNA sequence: TGTGCCAGCAGTTTAATCACTGAAGCTTTCTTT.